The sequence of this T cell receptor beta chain was determined in a study of T cell clonotyping in hematopoietic cell transplantation. This CDR3 comprises 11 residues. Germline V gene data show CDR1 as SNHLY and CDR2 as FYNNEI. Trimming shortened V by 4 bases and J by 8 bases, and 5 bases separated the two germline ends. Samples: about 28 days before transplant, then days 30, 100 and 180 after. Sequenced by immunoSEQ multiplex PCR; TCRdb stores in-frame clones only, minus some. The profile covers about 9,400 clones, with nearly 80% appearing a single time and roughly 15% taken by the ten largest. The study, taken as a whole, reports: After transplant, recipient diversity fell while pathologically expanded clonotypes grew through day 180. Broader posttransplant TCR repertoire diversity was predicted by graft donor and pretransplant recipient Inverse Simpson Index values.

This clone has more than one count but fewer than ten. No antigen is known for it. The clonotype comes from a male patient between 40 and 50 years old who had an allogeneic stem cell transplant from a related donor, so the T cells may come from the graft donor. Some clones in this sample may be carry-over from other donors' samples. The sequenced sample was PBMCs, obtained 180 days after allogeneic stem cell transplant. The genes are TRBV2 and TRBJ1-4; D gene unclear. The CDR3 spells CASSVEEKLFF. The CDR3 DNA is TGTGCCAGCAGTGTTGAGGAAAAACTGTTTTTT.